This T cell receptor (beta chain) stems from a study of blood T cell repertoires in COVID-19 (dated by TCRdb to 2019 to 2021). Broadly, across the study: The collaborator samples originated in the United States, Italy and Spain and spanned the acute and convalescent phases of COVID-19. The prospective study material was composed of cDNA or gDNA derived from T cells, B-cell-depleted T cells, or PBMCs. Deeply sampled blood TCRbeta repertoires from subjects exposed to, actively infected with, or recovered from COVID-19 were included in the dataset. The repertoires were released in a freely available public database meant as a resource for research on the immune response to SARS-CoV-2. The samples were drawn from the first 160 participants of the ongoing ImmuneRACE study and from 1,200 or so subjects provided by 6 global collaborators. Nearly every sample came with metadata listing a de-identified subject ID, COVID-19 status, age in years and sex. HLA class I and class II types, where available, came from metadata supplied by the sample provider rather than from assay-based typing.

Collaborating institutions collected whole blood in K2EDTA tubes following their own protocols. For TCRbeta analysis, collaborators shipped samples as frozen whole blood, isolated PBMCs, or DNA extracted from either of those sample types. The immunoSEQ Assay, a bias-controlled multiplex PCR, was used to amplify TCRbeta CDR3 regions from genomic DNA. The original methods were these. Within the assay, amplification of reference gene primers was used to estimate how many nucleated cells each sample contained. Sequence reads were collapsed and filtered to measure the absolute abundance of every unique TCRbeta CDR3 rearrangement. Productive Simpson clonality was computed per sample as the square root of Simpson's diversity index over productive rearrangements. The immuneACCESS repertoire file appears here via TCRdb, limited to in-frame rearrangements. These files lack a portion of the clones; in checked studies, under half of the deficit traces to unresolved V genes, and the cause of the others is not known. The V and J calls and the clone size are those of that table, but D and trimming were determined from the DNA. The sample yields 130,000 to 150,000 clones; less than 85% were counted once. The ten largest make up roughly 6.5% of the sample.

CDR1 SGHRS and CDR2 YFSETQ were looked up in the germline V gene. For this chain, trimming is 1 base at the V end and 7 bases at the J end, and the number of junction bases without a gene match is 5. The CDR3 has 16 amino acids, counting the end cysteine and phenylalanine. CDR3 DNA is the only sequence kept; it has 48 bases, read in frame from the first base. This clone has just a few counts. What this receptor recognizes is not known. The input lacks base qualities; no much larger clone sits a single base away. Here is what the overall study found, with its caveats: Clinical and demographic metadata were provided uncurated, with the amount varying by source and participant.

The sequence is built from TRBV5-1 and TRBJ1-6, with 10 bases aligning to TRBD1. The receptor comes from a human donor in a cohort sampled during active COVID-19. The sequenced sample was peripheral blood. The DNA sequence is as follows: TGCGCCAGCAGCTTGAAGCGGGACAGGGGCAATTCACCCCTCCACTTT. Its coded protein is CASSLKRDRGNSPLHF.